Each of the 5 T cell receptor beta chains below was sequenced from the same sample in a study of T cells after yellow fever vaccination. TCRdb processed the 5' RACE reads anew with MiXCR; each CDR3 protein has one entry. The data show about 46,000 distinct CDR3 sequences, 5.5% to 7.5% seen once. Sequences were derived from PBMCs, either bulk or a sorted T-cell subset (CD4+, CD8+, memory, or dextramer-sorted; not recorded which), sampled 45 days after the yellow fever booster vaccination. Receptors originate from a man aged 30 to 39 who received the YFV17D yellow fever vaccine.

This clonotype was seen many times. The gene calls are TRBV19 and TRBJ2-1, with D possibly matching TRBD2 (6 bases). This CDR3 is 12 amino acids long. Looked up from germline, CDR1 is LNHDA and CDR2 is SQIVND (reference sequence). Trimming cost V 1 base and J 10 bases, with 8 bases left between them. The CDR3 protein is CASSIAGVEQFF. The CDR3, as DNA: TGTGCCAGTAGTATAGCGGGAGTCGAGCAGTTCTTC.

This clonotype occurred many times. The J gene is TRBJ2-1, the V gene TRBV14; either TRBD1 or TRBD2 may fit D (5 bases each). The ends were cut back, 4 bases at V and 4 bases at J, with 17 bases in the middle. The CDR3 consists of 16 residues. CDR1 and CDR2 from the germline V gene are SGHDN and FVKESK. Written as DNA, the CDR3 is TGTGCCAGCAGCCGACCGGGACCAGCGACGTACAATGAGCAGTTCTTC. It specifies CASSRPGPATYNEQFF.

This clonotype has ten or more counts. The rearrangement links TRBV20-1 to TRBJ2-7, with 11 bases identical to TRBD1. Germline V gives CDR1 DFQATT, CDR2 SNEGSKA (reference sequence). This CDR3 has 14 residues. The junction had 6 bases not matched to a gene; V was cut back by 1 base and J by 7 bases. CDR3 nucleotide sequence: TGCAGTGCTAGAGTAGGACAGGGGGCGCGGGAGCAGTACTTC. Its protein is CSARVGQGAREQYF.

This clonotype was seen many times. This chain links TRBV28 with TRBJ2-2; possibly TRBD1 for D (5 bases). Trimming removed 5 bases at V and 3 bases at J, with 16 bases between. This CDR3 region has 16 residues. Germline CDR1 reads MDHEN; CDR2 reads SYDVKM. CDR3 coding DNA: TGTGCCAGCAGTGGCAGGGTTCCTAGGGACACCGGGGAGCTGTTTTTT. This translates into CASSGRVPRDTGELFF.

As concerns this clonotype: The CDR3 ends on some other residue instead of the conserved phenylalanine or tryptophan, so this is likely a read error. The chain recombines TRBV7-9 with TRBJ2-1, with D perhaps TRBD2 (6 bases). CDR1 is SEHNR and CDR2 is FQNEAQ in the germline V gene (reference sequence). The V and J ends lost 4 bases and 6 bases respectively, with 16 bases between them. The CDR3 contains 15 residues. In nucleotides, the CDR3 is TGTGCCAGCAGCTCAACTAGCCGTTGGTCCAATGAGCAGTTCTTA. This encodes CASSSTSRWSNEQFL.